These 13 T cell receptor beta chains originate from one sample sequenced in a study of identical twins. One entry per CDR3 protein, called by TCRdb with MiXCR from the 5' RACE reads. The repertoire consists of under 900,000 distinct CDR3 sequences, with about 20% occurring once and the leading ten covering around 12%. The sample also formed part of further work on T cells expressing NK-cell markers.

The specimen sequenced was PBMCs. All receptors come from a woman between 18 and 29 years old in good health.

This clonotype was detected ten times or more. The V gene is TRBV12-3 or TRBV12-4, the J gene TRBJ1-6; D ambiguous. There are 12 residues in the CDR3. Between the trimmed V and J ends, which lost 3 bases and 7 bases, there was a span of 4 bases. CDR3 nucleotide sequence: TGTGCCAGCAGTTTCCCGAATTCACCCCTCCACTTT. It specifies CASSFPNSPLHF.

This sequence joins TRBV9 and TRBJ1-1; D is possibly TRBD1 (6 bases). Germline V gene lookup returns CDR1 SGDLS and CDR2 YYNGEE. CDR3 length: 14 residues. The germline V and J ends were trimmed by 0 bases and 3 bases, with 9 bases remaining between them. This CDR3 reads CASSVVGGYTEAFF. The CDR3 DNA is TGTGCCAGCAGCGTAGTAGGGGGGTACACTGAAGCTTTCTTT. Combining the CDR3 with reference TRBV9 and TRBJ1-1 gives the whole variable domain DSGVTQTPKHLITATGQRVTLRCSPRSGDLSVYWYQQSLDQGLQFLIQYYNGEERAKGNILERFSAQQFPDLHSELNLSSLELGDSALYFCASSVVGGYTEAFFGQGTRLTVV.

This clonotype was counted between two and nine times. The chain joins TRBV29-1 to TRBJ2-7; 15 positions agree with TRBD2. This CDR3 comprises 17 residues. Unmatched junction bases numbered 11, after V lost 4 bases and J lost 4 bases. CDR1 is SQVTM, CDR2 ANQGSEA, per germline. The CDR3 loop reads CSVAGTSGRPPTYEQYF. The DNA for the CDR3 is TGCAGCGTTGCTGGGACTAGCGGGAGGCCCCCTACGTACGAGCAGTACTTC.

This clonotype was picked up a small number of times. CDR3 region: CATSRGGRGEQYF. For the CDR3, the DNA is TGTGCCACCAGCAGAGGAGGACGGGGTGAGCAGTACTTC. The chain employs TRBV15 and TRBJ2-7; possible D gene TRBD2, 5 bases. Trimming shortened V by 1 base and J by 7 bases, and 11 bases separated the two germline ends. The CDR3 is 13 residues long. Germline V gives CDR1 LNHNV, CDR2 YYDKDF (reference sequence).

The chain employs TRBV12-3 or TRBV12-4 and TRBJ2-7; TRBD1 aligns across 7 bases. V shed 7 bases, J shed 0 bases, and the junction held 12 bases outside the gene matches. CDR3 size: 16 residues. CDR3: CASTLGQLSLSYEQYF. For the CDR3, the DNA is TGTGCCAGCACTCTGGGACAGTTAAGCCTCTCCTACGAGCAGTACTTC.

This clonotype was recorded a few times. The chain employs TRBV20-1 and TRBJ2-1; 14 bases agree with TRBD2. CDR1 is DFQATT, CDR2 SNEGSKA, per germline (reference sequence). V shed 4 bases and J 9 bases; nucleotides not matched to a gene: 5. The CDR3 loop spans 14 amino acids. The CDR3 protein is CSAKGLAGVGEQFF. For the CDR3, the DNA is TGCAGTGCTAAGGGACTAGCGGGAGTAGGTGAGCAGTTCTTC.

This clonotype has more than one count but fewer than ten. The rearrangement uses TRBV4-3 and TRBJ1-3, with D maybe TRBD1 (5 bases). Trimming cost V 4 bases and J 0 bases, with 10 bases left between them. The germline V gene encodes CDR1 LGHNA and CDR2 YSLEER. The CDR3 covers 15 residues. The CDR3 nucleotides read TGCGCCAGCAGCCTGGACATCAGCTCTGGAAACACCATATATTTT. This sequence encodes CASSLDISSGNTIYF.

This clonotype appeared a few times. The chain employs TRBV20-1 and TRBJ2-3; the D is unclear. CDR3 length: 15 amino acids. CDR1 and CDR2 (germline): DFQATT, SNEGSKA (reference sequence). Trimming stripped 1 base from V and 0 bases from J, with 11 bases between. The CDR3, as DNA: TGCAGTGCTAGAGGCACAGATAGAAGCACAGATACGCAGTATTTT. It yields the protein CSARGTDRSTDTQYF.

The CDR3 region has the DNA TGTGCCAGCAGCTTCGGCAGAGGCGGGGGCGAGCAGTACTTC. It encodes CASSFGRGGGEQYF. V gene TRBV7-9 combines with J gene TRBJ2-7, with TRBD2 matching over 7 bases. The CDR3 has 14 residues. The V gene's germline CDR1 is SEHNR and CDR2 FQNEAQ (reference sequence). V dropped 3 bases and J dropped 6; count of bases not matched to a gene: 8.

The V call is TRBV9, the J call TRBJ2-3; no clear D gene. V shed 0 bases and J shed 0 bases, with 8 bases lying between them. From germline, CDR1 is SGDLS and CDR2 YYNGEE. There are 15 residues in the CDR3. As DNA, the CDR3 is TGTGCCAGCAGCGTAGGCATGATTAGCACAGATACGCAGTATTTT. Translation gives CASSVGMISTDTQYF.

This clonotype was detected only a few times. The rearrangement uses TRBV27 and TRBJ1-5; D call uncertain. Germline values: CDR1 MNHEY, CDR2 SMNVEV (reference sequence). The CDR3 length is 15 residues. Trimming took off 6 bases at V and 2 bases at J, with 14 bases between the two ends. The CDR3 reads CASRAVRLGNQPQHF. CDR3 bases: TGTGCCAGCAGGGCCGTTCGGTTGGGCAATCAGCCCCAGCATTTT.

The sample holds many counts of this clonotype. This chain connects TRBV7-2 to TRBJ2-1; 8 bases align to TRBD1. Trimming at V came to 5 bases and at J to 1 base, leaving 7 bases not matched to a gene. Germline CDR1 and CDR2: SGHTA and FQGNSA. The CDR3 extends over 16 amino acids. CDR3: CASSKLDRVSYNEQFF. The CDR3 DNA reads TGTGCCAGCAGCAAGCTGGACAGGGTGTCCTACAATGAGCAGTTCTTC.

In this sample, this clonotype turned up a few times. The chain has TRBV20-1 and TRBJ2-3; D not certain. Germline V gene sequence: CDR1 DFQATT, CDR2 SNEGSKA (reference sequence). Trimming cost V 7 bases and J 0 bases, with 5 bases left between them. This CDR3 has 11 amino acids. CDR3 sequence (DNA): TGCAGTGTAGCTAGCACAGATACGCAGTATTTT. Amino acid sequence: CSVASTDTQYF.